The clone carrying this T cell receptor (beta chain) came up a few times. Its antigen is undetermined. This record comes from a study of a mutant IDH1 vaccine in newly diagnosed glioma. Overall study context: Investigators started vaccination 4-6 weeks after radiotherapy alone, or with temozolomide cycles.

Only in-frame clones appear in the TCRdb table, and some are missing; sequencing was by immunoSEQ multiplex PCR. The sample holds roughly 32,000 clones; just under 80% are singletons and the top ten take roughly 3.1%. Trimming removed 3 bases from V and 3 bases from J; junction bases left unmatched: 5. This CDR3 has 15 residues. The germline gives CDR1 LNHDA, CDR2 SQIVND (reference sequence). Time point: week 35, safety follow-up. The vaccine gave 300 ug of a 20-mer mutant IDH1 peptide subcutaneously per dose. In weeks 1, 3, 5, 7, 11, 15, 19 and 23, patients were immunized, eight times in all. This TCR came from a man aged 40-49 years with glioma. Some clones in this sample may be carry-over from other donors' samples. The sample consisted of PBMCs, taken from a glioma patient whose treatment included an IDH1 peptide vaccine. This chain links TRBV19 with TRBJ2-3; 8 nucleotides align to TRBD2. As DNA, the CDR3 is TGTGCCAGTAGTATTCCCAGCGGGGGAACAGATACGCAGTATTTT. This encodes CASSIPSGGTDTQYF. Looking up the rest from reference TRBV19 and TRBJ2-3 gives the full variable domain: DGGITQSPKYLFRKEGQNVTLSCEQNLNHDAMYWYRQDPGQGLRLIYYSQIVNDFQKGDIAEGYSVSREKKESFPLTVTSAQKNPTAFYLCASSIPSGGTDTQYFGPGTRLTVL.